These T cell receptor beta chains were read from a single sample in a study of blood T cell repertoires in COVID-19. The method was immunoSEQ multiplex PCR; TCRdb's version includes in-frame clones alone and lacks a portion of them. This sample has about 210,000 clones, with 80% to 90% found just once. The sequencing input was peripheral blood. These receptors were collected from a woman in her 40s with active or convalescent COVID-19. CDR3s include the opening cysteine and the closing phenylalanine or tryptophan. Each record gives: V gene, clone size, J gene, D gene, CDR3 protein, CDR3 DNA. A D gene is named only where the DNA matches it firmly. Part of the rows lack a size; the others show once, few, many or a class for expanded clones.

TRBV25-1	once	TRBJ1-1	TRBD1	CASSEYDRGAEAFF	TGTGCCAGCAGTGAATATGACAGGGGGGCTGAAGCTTTCTTT
TRBV7-9	.	TRBJ2-1	TRBD2	CASSLATSGGTDEQFF	TGTGCCAGCAGCTTAGCTACTAGCGGGGGGACCGATGAGCAGTTCTTC
TRBV29-1	.	TRBJ1-2	.	CSVTGYGYTF	TGCAGCGTTACGGGGTATGGCTACACCTTC
TRBV5-4	.	TRBJ2-7	TRBD1	CASSPRTGSYEQYF	TGTGCCAGCAGCCCCCGGACAGGGTCCTACGAGCAGTACTTC
TRBV19	.	TRBJ1-4	.	CASSPSIATNEKLFF	TGTGCCAGTAGTCCGAGCATTGCAACTAATGAAAAACTGTTTTTT
TRBV5-1	few	TRBJ1-5	.	CASSLVTGTNQPQHF	TGCGCCAGCAGCTTAGTGACAGGTACCAATCAGCCCCAGCATTTT
TRBV19	.	TRBJ1-2	TRBD1	CASKSQDRGYGYTF	TGTGCCAGTAAGTCTCAGGACAGGGGATATGGCTACACCTTC
TRBV27	.	TRBJ1-2	.	CASKKMGEGGYTF	TGTGCCAGCAAAAAAATGGGAGAAGGGGGCTACACCTTC
TRBV6-1	.	TRBJ1-1	TRBD1	CASSEADRGAEAFF	TGTGCCAGCAGTGAGGCGGACAGGGGTGCTGAAGCTTTCTTT
TRBV18	.	TRBJ2-5	.	CASSTKETQYF	TGTGCCAGCTCAACTAAAGAGACCCAGTACTTC
TRBV5-1	.	TRBJ2-3	TRBD2	CASSISGRGTDTQYF	TGCGCCAGCAGCATCTCGGGGAGGGGCACAGATACGCAGTATTTT
TRBV6-5	.	TRBJ1-2	.	CASSTLGLNYGYTF	TGTGCCAGCAGTACTCTGGGCCTAAACTATGGCTACACCTTC
TRBV30	.	TRBJ1-2	TRBD1	CAWGQGLYGYTF	TGTGCCTGGGGACAGGGCCTGTATGGCTACACCTTC
TRBV2	.	TRBJ2-1	TRBD2	CASRGLEQFF	TGTGCCAGCAGGGGACTAGAGCAGTTCTTC
TRBV27	.	TRBJ2-5	TRBD1	CASSLSIRRGETQYF	TGTGCCAGCAGTTTATCTATCCGCAGGGGGGAGACCCAGTACTTC
TRBV28	few	TRBJ1-2	TRBD1	CASSPLDRELWYGYTF	TGTGCCAGCAGTCCCCTTGACAGGGAACTATGGTATGGCTACACCTTC
TRBV28	.	TRBJ1-1	TRBD1	CASSWDRGLGVNTEAFF	TGTGCCAGCAGTTGGGACAGGGGGTTGGGTGTGAACACTGAAGCTTTCTTT
TRBV18	few	TRBJ1-1	TRBD1	CASSPRQGARAEAFF	TGTGCCAGCTCCCCTCGACAGGGGGCGAGGGCTGAAGCTTTCTTT
TRBV4-3	.	TRBJ1-6	TRBD1	CASSQVSGTGGSDSPLHF	TGCGCCAGCAGCCAAGTATCCGGGACAGGGGGCAGCGACTCACCCCTCCACTTT
TRBV19	few	TRBJ1-4	TRBD1	CASSGDRGSEKLFF	TGTGCCAGTAGTGGGGACAGGGGGTCTGAAAAACTGTTTTTT
TRBV20-1	once	TRBJ1-6	TRBD1	CSASPGTGYSPLHF	TGCAGTGCTAGTCCCGGGACAGGGTATTCACCCCTCCACTTT
TRBV7-2	.	TRBJ1-2	.	CASSLDTNYGYTF	TGTGCCAGCAGCCTAGACACGAACTATGGCTACACCTTC
TRBV4-2	few	TRBJ1-2	.	CASSQAGYYGYTF	TGTGCCAGCAGCCAAGCAGGGTACTATGGCTACACCTTC
TRBV19	.	TRBJ1-2	TRBD1	CASSSPRTGNYGYTF	TGTGCCAGTAGTTCTCCCAGGACAGGGAACTATGGCTACACCTTC
TRBV10-3	.	TRBJ2-7	TRBD2	CAIRLSGGAREQYF	TGTGCCATCAGACTTAGCGGGGGGGCCCGCGAGCAGTACTTC
TRBV10-3	.	TRBJ2-7	.	CAISENRGSLKGTYEQYF	TGTGCCATCAGTGAGAATCGGGGTAGCCTCAAGGGAACCTACGAGCAGTACTTC
TRBV6-5	.	TRBJ1-3	.	CASTKAGTGNTIYF	TGTGCCAGCACTAAGGCGGGGACTGGAAACACCATATATTTT
TRBV28	.	TRBJ2-3	.	CASSPPGEDTQYF	TGTGCCAGCAGTCCCCCCGGGGAGGATACGCAGTATTTT
TRBV19	.	TRBJ1-4	.	CASSIPLPGEKLFF	TGTGCCAGTAGTATACCCTTGCCGGGGGAAAAACTGTTTTTT